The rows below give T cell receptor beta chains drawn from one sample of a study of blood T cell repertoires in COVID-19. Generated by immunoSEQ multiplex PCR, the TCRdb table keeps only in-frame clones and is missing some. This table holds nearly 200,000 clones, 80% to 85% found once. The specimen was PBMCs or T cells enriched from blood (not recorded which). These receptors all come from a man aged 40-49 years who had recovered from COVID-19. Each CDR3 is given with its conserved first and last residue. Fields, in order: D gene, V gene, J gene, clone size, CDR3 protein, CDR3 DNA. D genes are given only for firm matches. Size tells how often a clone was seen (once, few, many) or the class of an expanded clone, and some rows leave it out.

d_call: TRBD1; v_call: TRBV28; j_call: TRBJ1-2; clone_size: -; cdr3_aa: CASREDRGFHGYTF; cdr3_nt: TGTGCCAGCAGGGAGGACAGGGGGTTCCATGGCTACACCTTC
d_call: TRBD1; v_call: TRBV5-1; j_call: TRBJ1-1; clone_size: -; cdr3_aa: CASSLGDSRNTEAFF; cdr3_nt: TGCGCCAGCAGCTTGGGGGACAGCCGGAACACTGAAGCTTTCTTT
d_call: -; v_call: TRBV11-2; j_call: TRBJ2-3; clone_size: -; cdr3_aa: CASSFETGSDTQYF; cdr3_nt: TGTGCCAGCAGCTTTGAAACGGGGTCAGATACGCAGTATTTT
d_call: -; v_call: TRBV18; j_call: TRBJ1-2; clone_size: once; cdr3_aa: CASSPEGIFYGYTF; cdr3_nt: TGTGCCAGCTCACCAGAGGGAATATTTTATGGCTACACCTTC
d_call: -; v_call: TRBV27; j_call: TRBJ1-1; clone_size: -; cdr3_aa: CASSLQGLAFEAFF; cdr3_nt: TGTGCCAGCAGTTTACAGGGTCTCGCCTTTGAAGCTTTCTTT
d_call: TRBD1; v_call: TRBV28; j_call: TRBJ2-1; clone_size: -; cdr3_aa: CASSGDRGATLYNEQFF; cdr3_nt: TGTGCCAGCAGCGGGGACAGGGGCGCAACCCTCTACAATGAGCAGTTCTTC
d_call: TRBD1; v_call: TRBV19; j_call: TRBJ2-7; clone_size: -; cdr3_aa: CACGTGVEQYF; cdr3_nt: TGTGCCTGCGGGACAGGGGTCGAGCAGTACTTC
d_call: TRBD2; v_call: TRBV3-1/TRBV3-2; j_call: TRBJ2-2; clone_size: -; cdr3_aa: CASSQVGRGGATGELFF; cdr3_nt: TGTGCCAGCAGCCAAGTGGGGCGGGGGGGCGCCACCGGGGAGCTGTTTTTT
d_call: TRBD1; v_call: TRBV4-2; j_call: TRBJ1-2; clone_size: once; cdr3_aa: CASSQVARSKGTDLLYGYTF; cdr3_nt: TGTGCCAGCAGCCAAGTCGCCCGTTCCAAAGGGACAGACCTTTTATATGGCTACACCTTC
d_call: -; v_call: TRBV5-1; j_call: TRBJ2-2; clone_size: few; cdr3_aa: CASSLGHRDTGELFF; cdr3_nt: TGCGCCAGCAGCCTGGGACATCGAGACACCGGGGAGCTGTTTTTT
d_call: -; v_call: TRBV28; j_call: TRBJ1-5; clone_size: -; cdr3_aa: CASSPPPGTYSNQPQHF; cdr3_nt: TGTGCCAGCAGCCCTCCACCGGGAACCTATAGCAATCAGCCCCAGCATTTT
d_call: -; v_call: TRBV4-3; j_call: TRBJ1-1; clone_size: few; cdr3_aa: CASSQEGRDNAEAFF; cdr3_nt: TGCGCCAGCAGCCAAGAGGGCAGGGACAACGCTGAAGCTTTCTTT
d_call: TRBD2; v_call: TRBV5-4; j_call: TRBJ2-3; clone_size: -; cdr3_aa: CASSLAGSGGPRTQYF; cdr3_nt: TGTGCCAGCAGCTTGGCGGGTAGCGGGGGACCCCGAACGCAGTATTTT
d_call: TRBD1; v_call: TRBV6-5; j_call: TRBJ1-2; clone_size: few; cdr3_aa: CASLPRGPGYGYTF; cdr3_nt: TGTGCCAGCCTACCAAGGGGGCCGGGGTATGGCTACACCTTC
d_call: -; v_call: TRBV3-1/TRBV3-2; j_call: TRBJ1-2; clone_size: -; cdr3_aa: CASRGSLANYGYTF; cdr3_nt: TGTGCCAGTCGGGGGTCCTTAGCTAACTATGGCTACACCTTC
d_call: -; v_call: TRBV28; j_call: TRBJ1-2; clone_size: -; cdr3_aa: CASSLASYGYTF; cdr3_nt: TGTGCCAGCAGTTTAGCCAGTTATGGCTACACCTTC
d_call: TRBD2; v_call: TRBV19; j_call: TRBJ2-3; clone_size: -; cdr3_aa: CASRGLAGVHGTQYF; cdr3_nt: TGTGCCAGTAGGGGACTAGCGGGAGTTCATGGTACGCAGTATTTT
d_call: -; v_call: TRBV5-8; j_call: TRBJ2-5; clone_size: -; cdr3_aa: CASPTGWETQYF; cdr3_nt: TGTGCCAGCCCAACAGGGTGGGAGACCCAGTACTTC
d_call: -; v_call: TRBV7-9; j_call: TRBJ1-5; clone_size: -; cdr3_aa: CASSPGVGAGNQPQHF; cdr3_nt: TGTGCCAGCAGCCCCGGAGTAGGGGCCGGCAATCAGCCCCAGCATTTT
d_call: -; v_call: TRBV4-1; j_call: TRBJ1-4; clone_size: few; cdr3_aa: CASSQDRRAGSDEKLFF; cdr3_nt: TGCGCCAGCAGCCAAGATCGCAGGGCAGGGTCGGATGAAAAACTGTTTTTT
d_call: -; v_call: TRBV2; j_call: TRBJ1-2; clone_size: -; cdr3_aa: CASIPGRGGYGYTF; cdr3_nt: TGTGCCAGCATCCCGGGCCGCGGGGGATATGGCTACACCTTC
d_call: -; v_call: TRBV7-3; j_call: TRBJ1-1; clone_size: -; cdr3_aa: CASSPSPYTEAFF; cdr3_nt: TGTGCCAGCAGCCCTAGCCCGTACACTGAAGCTTTCTTT
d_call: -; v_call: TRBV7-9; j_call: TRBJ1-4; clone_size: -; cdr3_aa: CASRPGFRGHNEKLFF; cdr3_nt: TGTGCCAGCAGGCCCGGCTTTAGGGGCCATAATGAAAAACTGTTTTTT
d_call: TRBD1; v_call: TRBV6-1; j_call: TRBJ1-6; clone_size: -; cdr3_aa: CASSEIQGSSYNSPLHF; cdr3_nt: TGTGCCAGCAGTGAAATACAGGGGAGCTCCTATAATTCACCCCTCCACTTT
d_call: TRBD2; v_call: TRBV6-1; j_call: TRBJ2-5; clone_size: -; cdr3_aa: CASSEALGGGRETQYF; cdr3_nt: TGTGCCAGCAGTGAAGCTCTCGGGGGGGGCCGGGAGACCCAGTACTTC
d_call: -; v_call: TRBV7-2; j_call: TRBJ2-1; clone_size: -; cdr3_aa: CASSLDHQGYNEQFF; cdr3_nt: TGTGCCAGCAGCTTAGACCACCAGGGGTACAATGAGCAGTTCTTC
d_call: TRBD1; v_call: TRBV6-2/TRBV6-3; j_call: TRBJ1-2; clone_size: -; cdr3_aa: CASSYNAGGSVDYGYTF; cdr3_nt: TGTGCCAGCAGTTACAACGCAGGGGGATCGGTAGACTATGGCTACACCTTC
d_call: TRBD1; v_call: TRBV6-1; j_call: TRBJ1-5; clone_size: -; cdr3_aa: CASSARTGGGDQPQHF; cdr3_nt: TGTGCCAGCAGTGCCCGGACAGGGGGGGGTGATCAGCCCCAGCATTTT
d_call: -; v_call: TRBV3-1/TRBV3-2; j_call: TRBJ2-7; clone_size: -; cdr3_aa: CASSQGRNYEQYF; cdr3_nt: TGTGCCAGCAGCCAAGGCAGGAACTACGAGCAGTACTTC
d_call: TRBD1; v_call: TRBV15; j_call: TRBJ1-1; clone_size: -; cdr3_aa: CATSRADRVEAFF; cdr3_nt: TGTGCCACCAGCAGAGCCGACAGGGTGGAAGCTTTCTTT
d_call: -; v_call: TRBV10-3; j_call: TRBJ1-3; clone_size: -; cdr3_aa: CAIRATTQVLREGDTIYF; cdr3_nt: TGTGCCATCAGGGCCACCACACAGGTTCTTCGCGAGGGGGACACCATATATTTT
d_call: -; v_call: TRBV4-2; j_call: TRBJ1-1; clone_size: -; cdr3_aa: CASSQESHGGTEAFF; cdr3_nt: TGTGCCAGCAGCCAAGAATCGCATGGAGGCACTGAAGCTTTCTTT
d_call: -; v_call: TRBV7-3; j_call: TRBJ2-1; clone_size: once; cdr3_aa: CASSLKQEPYNEQFF; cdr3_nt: TGTGCCAGCAGCTTAAAACAGGAACCTTACAATGAGCAGTTCTTC
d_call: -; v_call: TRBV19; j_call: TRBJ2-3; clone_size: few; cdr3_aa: CASSRDTASTDTQYF; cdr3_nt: TGTGCCAGTAGCAGGGACACCGCTAGCACAGATACGCAGTATTTT
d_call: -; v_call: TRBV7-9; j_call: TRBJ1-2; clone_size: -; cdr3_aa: CASSRRGADGYTF; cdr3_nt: TGTGCCAGCAGCCGTCGGGGAGCTGATGGCTACACCTTC
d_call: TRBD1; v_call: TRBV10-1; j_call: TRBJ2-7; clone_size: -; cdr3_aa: CASSSGTGGLGDEQYF; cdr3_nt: TGCGCCAGCAGCTCCGGGACAGGTGGACTGGGGGACGAGCAGTACTTC
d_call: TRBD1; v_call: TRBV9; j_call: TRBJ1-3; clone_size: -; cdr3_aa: CASSASRDSGNTIYF; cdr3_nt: TGTGCCAGCAGCGCGAGCCGGGACAGCGGAAACACCATATATTTT
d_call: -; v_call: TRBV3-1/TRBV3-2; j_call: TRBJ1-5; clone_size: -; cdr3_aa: CASSQGSPGGSQPQHF; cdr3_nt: TGTGCCAGCAGCCAGGGGTCACCGGGGGGGAGTCAGCCCCAGCATTTT
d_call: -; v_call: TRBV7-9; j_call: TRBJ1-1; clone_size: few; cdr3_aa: CASSLGTEAFF; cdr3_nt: TGTGCCAGCAGCCTCGGGACTGAAGCTTTCTTT
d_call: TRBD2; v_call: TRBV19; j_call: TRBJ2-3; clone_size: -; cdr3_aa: CASRRLQRGAGTDTQYF; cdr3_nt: TGTGCCAGTAGACGACTCCAGCGGGGGGCCGGCACAGATACGCAGTATTTT
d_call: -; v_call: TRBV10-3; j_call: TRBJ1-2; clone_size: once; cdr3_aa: CAISESTRDSVELFF; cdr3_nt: TGTGCCATCAGTGAGTCCACGAGAGATTCGGTCGAACTTTTCTTC
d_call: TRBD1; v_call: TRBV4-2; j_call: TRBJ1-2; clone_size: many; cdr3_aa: CASTPWGTESNYGYTF; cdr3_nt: TGTGCCAGCACCCCTTGGGGGACAGAGTCTAACTATGGCTACACCTTC
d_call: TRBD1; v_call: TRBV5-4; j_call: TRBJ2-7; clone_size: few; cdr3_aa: CASSLTGVDEQYF; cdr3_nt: TGTGCCAGCAGCTTGACAGGGGTAGACGAGCAGTACTTC
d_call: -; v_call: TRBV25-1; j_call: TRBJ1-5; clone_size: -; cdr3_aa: CASSERGYDQPQHF; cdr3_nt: TGTGCCAGCAGTGAAAGGGGGTACGATCAGCCCCAGCATTTT
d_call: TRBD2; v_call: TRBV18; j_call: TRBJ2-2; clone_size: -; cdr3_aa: CASSPVDAGGHTGELFF; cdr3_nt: TGTGCCAGCTCACCAGTTGACGCGGGGGGGCACACCGGGGAGCTGTTTTTT
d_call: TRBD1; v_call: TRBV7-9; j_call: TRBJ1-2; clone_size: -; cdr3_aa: CASSQRQGASSGYTF; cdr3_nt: TGTGCCAGCAGCCAACGACAGGGGGCATCATCTGGCTACACCTTC
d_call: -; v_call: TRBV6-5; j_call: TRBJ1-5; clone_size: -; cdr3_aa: CASTVTLSQPQHF; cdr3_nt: TGTGCCAGCACCGTGACATTAAGTCAGCCCCAGCATTTT
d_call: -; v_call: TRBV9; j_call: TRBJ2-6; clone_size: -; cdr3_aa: CASSVGLVFLTSGANVLTF; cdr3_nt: TGTGCCAGCAGCGTAGGGCTAGTCTTCCTTACCTCTGGGGCCAACGTCCTGACTTTC
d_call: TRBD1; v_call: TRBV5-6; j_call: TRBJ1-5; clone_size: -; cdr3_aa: CASSLGQGSNQPQHF; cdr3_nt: TGTGCCAGCAGCTTGGGACAGGGAAGCAATCAGCCCCAGCATTTT
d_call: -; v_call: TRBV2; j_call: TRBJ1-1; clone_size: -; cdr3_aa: CASSEAAVLEAFF; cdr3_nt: TGTGCCAGCAGTGAAGCAGCGGTGCTTGAAGCTTTCTTT
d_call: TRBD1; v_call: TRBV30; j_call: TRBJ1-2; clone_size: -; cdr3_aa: CAWSVNRLRTGGFGYTF; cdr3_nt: TGTGCCTGGAGTGTGAATAGGCTTAGGACAGGGGGCTTTGGCTACACCTTC
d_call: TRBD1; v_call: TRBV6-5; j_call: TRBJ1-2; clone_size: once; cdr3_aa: CASRPGTADFYGYTF; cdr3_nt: TGTGCCAGCAGACCTGGGACAGCAGACTTCTATGGCTACACCTTC
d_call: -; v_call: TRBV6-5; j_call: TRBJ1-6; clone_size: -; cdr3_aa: CASRSQDKLNSPLHF; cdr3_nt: TGTGCCAGTAGGAGCCAAGATAAATTAAATTCACCCCTCCACTTT
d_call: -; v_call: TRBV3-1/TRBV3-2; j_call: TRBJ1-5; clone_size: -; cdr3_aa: CASSQRGGGPQHF; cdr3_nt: TGTGCCAGCAGCCAGCGGGGGGGCGGGCCCCAGCATTTT
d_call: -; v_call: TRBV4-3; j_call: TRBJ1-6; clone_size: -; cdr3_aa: CASSQDVQGGSPLHF; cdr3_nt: TGCGCCAGCAGCCAAGATGTACAGGGCGGGTCACCCCTCCACTTT
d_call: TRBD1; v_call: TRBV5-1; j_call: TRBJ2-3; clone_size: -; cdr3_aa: CASSWDSFDADTQYF; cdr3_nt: TGCGCCAGCAGCTGGGACAGTTTCGACGCAGATACGCAGTATTTT
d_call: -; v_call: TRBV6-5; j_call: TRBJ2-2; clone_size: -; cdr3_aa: CASMETVNTGELFF; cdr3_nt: TGTGCCAGCATGGAGACAGTGAACACCGGGGAGCTGTTTTTT